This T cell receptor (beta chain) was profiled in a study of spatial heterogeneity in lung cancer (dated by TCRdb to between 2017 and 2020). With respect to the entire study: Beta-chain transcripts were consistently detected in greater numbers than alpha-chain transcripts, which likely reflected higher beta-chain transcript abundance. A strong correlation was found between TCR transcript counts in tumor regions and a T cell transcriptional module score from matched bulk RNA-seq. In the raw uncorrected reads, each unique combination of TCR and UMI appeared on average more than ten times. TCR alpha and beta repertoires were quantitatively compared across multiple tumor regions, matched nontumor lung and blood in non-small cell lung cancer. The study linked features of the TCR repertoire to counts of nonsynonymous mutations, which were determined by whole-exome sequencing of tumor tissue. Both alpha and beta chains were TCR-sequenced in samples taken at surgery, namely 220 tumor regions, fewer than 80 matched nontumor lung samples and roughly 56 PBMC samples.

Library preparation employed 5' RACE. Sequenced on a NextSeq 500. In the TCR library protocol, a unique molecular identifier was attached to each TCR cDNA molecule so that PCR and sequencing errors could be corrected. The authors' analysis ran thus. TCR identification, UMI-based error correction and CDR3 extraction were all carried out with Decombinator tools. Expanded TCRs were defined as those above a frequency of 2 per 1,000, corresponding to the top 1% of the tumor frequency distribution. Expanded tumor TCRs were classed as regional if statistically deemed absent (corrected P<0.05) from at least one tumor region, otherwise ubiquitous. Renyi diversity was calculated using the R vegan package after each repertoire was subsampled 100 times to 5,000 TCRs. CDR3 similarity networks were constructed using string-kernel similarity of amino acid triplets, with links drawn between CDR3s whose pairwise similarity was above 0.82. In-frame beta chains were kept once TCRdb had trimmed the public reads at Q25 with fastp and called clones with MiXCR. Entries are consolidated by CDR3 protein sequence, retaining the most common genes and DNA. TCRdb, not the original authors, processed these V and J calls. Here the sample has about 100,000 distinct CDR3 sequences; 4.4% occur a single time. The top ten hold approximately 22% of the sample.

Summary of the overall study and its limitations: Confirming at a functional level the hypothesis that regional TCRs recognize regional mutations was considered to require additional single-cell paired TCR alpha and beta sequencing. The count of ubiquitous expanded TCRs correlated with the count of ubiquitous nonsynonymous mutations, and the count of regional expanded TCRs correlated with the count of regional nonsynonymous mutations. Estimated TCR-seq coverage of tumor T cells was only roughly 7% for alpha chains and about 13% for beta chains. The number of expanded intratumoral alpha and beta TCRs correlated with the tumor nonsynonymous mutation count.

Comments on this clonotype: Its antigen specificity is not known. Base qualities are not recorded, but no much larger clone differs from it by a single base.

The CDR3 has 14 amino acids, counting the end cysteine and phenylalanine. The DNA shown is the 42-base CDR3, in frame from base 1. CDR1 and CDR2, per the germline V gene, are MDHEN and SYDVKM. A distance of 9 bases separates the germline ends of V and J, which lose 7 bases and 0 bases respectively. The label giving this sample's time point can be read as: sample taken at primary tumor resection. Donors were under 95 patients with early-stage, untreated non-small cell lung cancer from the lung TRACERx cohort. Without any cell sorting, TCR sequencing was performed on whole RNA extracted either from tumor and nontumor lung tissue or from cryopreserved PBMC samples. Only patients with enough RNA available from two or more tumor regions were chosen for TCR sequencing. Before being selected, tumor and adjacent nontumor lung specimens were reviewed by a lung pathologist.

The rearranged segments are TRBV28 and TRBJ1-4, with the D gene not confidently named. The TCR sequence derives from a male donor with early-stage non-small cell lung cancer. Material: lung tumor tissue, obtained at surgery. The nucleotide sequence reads TGTGCCAGCATGGCGGGCCCAACTAATGAAAAACTGTTTTTT. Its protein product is CASMAGPTNEKLFF.